The next 20 T cell receptor beta chains were all read from a single sample in a study of blood T cells in healthy people across ages. Primed by a sample-barcoded 5' primer and a J-beta primer mix, a second PCR proceeded for roughly 7 to 12 cycles. TCRdb re-called the 5' RACE reads through MiXCR, storing one row per CDR3 protein. Of 1.5 million to 1.9 million distinct CDR3 sequences listed, 40% to 45% are singletons. The sequenced sample was blood. Receptor source: a woman in her late teens or twenties in good health.

This clonotype has just one count. This chain links TRBV2 with TRBJ2-7; 9 bases are a match to TRBD2. The germline V gene encodes CDR1 SNHLY and CDR2 FYNNEI. The CDR3 is 16 residues long. Unmatched junction bases numbered 13, after V lost 3 bases and J lost 7 bases. The CDR3 DNA reads TGTGCCAGCAGTGATGCTTGGGCTAGCGGGGAAGAAGAGCAGTACTTC. Amino acid sequence: CASSDAWASGEEEQYF.

The chain recombines TRBV20-1 with TRBJ2-1; 9 nucleotides agree with TRBD1. The V gene's germline CDR1 is DFQATT and CDR2 SNEGSKA (reference sequence). The V gene end was trimmed by 7 bases and the J gene end by 6 bases; junction bases not matched to a gene: 10. The CDR3 totals 14 residues. In nucleotides, the CDR3 is TGCAGTGGTGGGCGCGGGACAGGGTTCAATGAGCAGTTCTTC. This sequence encodes CSGGRGTGFNEQFF.

V usage is TRBV7-8 and J usage is TRBJ1-6; D ambiguous. The CDR3 contains 15 residues. V was pared by 0 bases and J by 8 bases, with 11 bases between. Germline lookup yields CDR1 SGHVS and CDR2 FQNEAQ. CDR3 nucleotides: TGTGCCAGCAGCTTAGCCCGGGCCGTTGATTCACCCCTCCACTTT. Translated, it gives CASSLARAVDSPLHF. Full variable domain (rest looked up from reference TRBV7-8 and TRBJ1-6): GAGVSQSPRYKVAKRGQDVALRCDPISGHVSLFWYQQALGQGPEFLTYFQNEAQLDKSGLPSDRFFAERPEGSVSTLKIQRTQQEDSAVYLCASSLARAVDSPLHFGNGTRLTVT.

This clonotype showed up just a few times. The gene calls are TRBV6-5 and TRBJ2-7, with a tentative D call TRBD2 (6 bases). V gave up 2 bases and J gave up 6 bases, with 17 bases separating them. The length of the CDR3 is 15 residues. CDR1 MNHEY and CDR2 SVGAGI come from the germline V gene. This CDR3 reads CASSYQPSVPFEQYF. CDR3 in DNA: TGTGCCAGCAGTTACCAGCCTAGCGTACCCTTCGAGCAGTACTTC.

Only a few counts were recorded for this clonotype. The chain employs TRBV25-1 and TRBJ2-7; the D gene is possibly TRBD2 (5 bases). CDR1 and CDR2 from the germline V gene are MGHDK and SYGVNS. This CDR3 spans 14 amino acids. V was pared by 8 bases and J by 4 bases, with 18 bases between. The CDR3 protein is CASGPSHSLYEQYF. CDR3 nucleotide sequence: TGTGCCAGCGGTCCTAGCCATTCCCTTTACGAGCAGTACTTC.

This clonotype has a handful of counts. The chain couples TRBV3-1 to TRBJ2-7; the match to TRBD1 covers 11 bases. V shed 3 bases, J shed 1 base, and the junction held 2 bases outside the gene matches. From germline, CDR1 is LGHDT and CDR2 YNNKEL (reference sequence). The CDR3 loop spans 15 amino acids. The chain's CDR3 is CASSHWDRGSYEQYF. CDR3 nucleotides: TGTGCCAGCAGCCATTGGGACAGGGGGTCCTACGAGCAGTACTTC.

V gene TRBV19 combines with J gene TRBJ2-4; a possible D gene is TRBD2 (6 bases). V shed 2 bases and J shed 5 bases, with 16 bases lying between them. In germline, CDR1 is LNHDA, CDR2 SQIVND (reference sequence). CDR3 size: 16 residues. CDR3 protein: CASSISWGERENIQYF. The CDR3 DNA follows: TGTGCCAGTAGTATATCTTGGGGGGAGCGCGAAAACATTCAGTACTTC.

The CDR3 loop is CASSVEGREVYNEQYF. In DNA, the CDR3 is TGTGCCAGCAGCGTAGAGGGGAGGGAGGTATACAATGAGCAGTACTTC. The gene calls are TRBV9 and TRBJ2-7; 7 bases map to TRBD2. The CDR3 totals 16 residues. Germline CDR1 is SGDLS and CDR2 is YYNGEE. Trimming took 0 bases from V and 7 from J; bases not matched to a gene: 13.

The V call is TRBV4-2, the J call TRBJ2-5; no clear D. With the DNA end fitting TRBJ2-7 better, the J assignment may be wrong. CDR1 and CDR2 from the germline V gene are LGHNA and YNFKEQ. This CDR3 spans 14 amino acids. The CDR3: CASSQDVTFYEQYF. The CDR3 DNA reads TGTGCCAGCAGCCAGGATGTGACTTTCTACGAGCAGTACTTC.

The chain is built from TRBV11-1 and TRBJ2-3; 11 nucleotides align to TRBD2. After removal of 4 bases from V and 0 bases from J, the junction contained 18 bases not matched to a gene. This CDR3 has 21 residues. The germline V gene has CDR1 SGHAT and CDR2 FQDESV (reference sequence). CDR3 sequence: CASSWALAGGSLSPSTDTQYF. CDR3 in DNA: TGTGCCAGCAGCTGGGCGCTAGCGGGAGGCTCGCTATCCCCTAGCACAGATACGCAGTATTTT.

This clonotype was recorded a few times. The J gene is TRBJ2-3, the V gene TRBV20-1; D might be TRBD1 (6 bases). Trimming cost V 6 bases and J 6 bases, with 13 bases left between them. Per the germline V gene, CDR1 is DFQATT and CDR2 is SNEGSKA (reference sequence). CDR3 length: 12 amino acids. CDR3 in DNA: TGCAGTGCAACTACAGGGTCCGATACGCAGTATTTT. It codes for CSATTGSDTQYF.

The chain joins TRBV10-3 to TRBJ2-4, with 7 nucleotides matching TRBD1. The DNA end is more similar to TRBJ2-7, so the J call may be wrong. In germline, CDR1 is ENHRY, CDR2 SYGVKD. The CDR3 runs 14 residues. The CDR3 DNA reads as TGTGCCATCAGGGGCGACAGGGTCTTCGACGAGCAGTACTTC. Amino acid sequence: CAIRGDRVFDEQYF.

V gene TRBV20-1 combines with J gene TRBJ2-7; tentatively, D is TRBD1 (5 bases). This CDR3 has 13 residues. The ends were cut back, 6 bases at V and 2 bases at J, with 14 bases in the middle. The germline V gene has CDR1 DFQATT and CDR2 SNEGSKA (reference sequence). The CDR3 here is CSATRTTPYEQYF. The CDR3 DNA follows: TGCAGTGCAACAAGGACAACGCCCTACGAGCAGTACTTC.

The chain has TRBV20-1 and TRBJ2-1; the D call may be TRBD1 or TRBD2 (6 bases each). Germline assignment: CDR1 DFQATT and CDR2 SNEGSKA (reference sequence). Trimming cost V 2 bases and J 4 bases, with 18 bases left between them. The CDR3 runs to 16 residues. CDR3 in DNA: TGCAGTGCTAGACCCCCCGGGGGCGGTTTTTACAATGAGCAGTTCTTC. It translates to CSARPPGGGFYNEQFF.

This clonotype occurred a few times. A read error may account for a junction end that differs from germline. This chain uses TRBV6-5 with TRBJ1-2, with 9 bases fitting TRBD1. In germline, CDR1 is MNHEY, CDR2 SVGAGI. The CDR3 extends over 15 amino acids. The CDR3 nucleotides read TGTGCCAGCAGCAGAAACAGGGGGCGCCACTATGGCCACACCTTC. Encoded protein: CASSRNRGRHYGHTF.

This clonotype is a singleton in its sample. CDR3 sequence reads: CSVAGILGNTIYF. Written as DNA, the CDR3 is TGCAGCGTTGCAGGGATCCTGGGGAACACCATATATTTT. This chain joins TRBV29-1 and TRBJ1-3; D perhaps matches TRBD1 (5 bases). Germline CDR1 SQVTM, CDR2 ANQGSEA. This CDR3 is 13 amino acids long. V was trimmed by 4 bases and J by 7 bases, leaving 14 bases between them.

This clonotype has a handful of counts. This sequence joins TRBV6-6 and TRBJ2-4, with TRBD2 matching 7 bases. Germline V gives CDR1 MNHNY, CDR2 SVGAGI (reference sequence). The length of the CDR3 is 16 residues. The ends lost 2 bases at V and 13 bases at J; junction bases unmatched: 17. The CDR3: CASSYGQRRENNEQYF. In DNA, the CDR3 is TGTGCCAGCAGTTACGGACAACGGCGGGAGAATAATGAGCAGTACTTC.

The rearrangement links TRBV5-5 to TRBJ1-2; 9 bases line up with TRBD1. The germline gives CDR1 SGHKS, CDR2 YYEKEE (reference sequence). Unmatched junction bases numbered 21, after V lost 4 bases and J lost 8 bases. The CDR3 has 18 residues. DNA for the CDR3: TGTGCCAGCAGCCCGGGACAGGGCTTGGGTGTTCCCCCTTGGGGCTACACCTTC. Translation: CASSPGQGLGVPPWGYTF.

V is TRBV5-1 and J is TRBJ2-3; D possibly corresponds to TRBD1 (5 bases). This CDR3 spans 15 amino acids. Trimming cost V 4 bases and J 0 bases, with 12 bases left between them. Germline values: CDR1 SGHRS, CDR2 YFSETQ. CDR3 DNA sequence: TGCGCCAGCAGCCCACAGGTGGCAAGCACAGATACGCAGTATTTT. Translation gives CASSPQVASTDTQYF.

The chain links TRBV11-2 to TRBJ1-2; D unresolved. The CDR3 is 15 residues long. CDR1 is SGHAT and CDR2 is FQNNGV in the germline V gene. The V end was cut by 5 bases, the J end by 8 bases, with 21 bases between. The CDR3 DNA follows: TGTGCCAGCAGCCTTATTGGCGGAGTCGGCTCCGGCTACACCTTC. Translated, it gives CASSLIGGVGSGYTF.